Presented here are 2 T cell receptor beta chains from one specimen sequenced in a study of blood T cell repertoires in COVID-19. Repertoires were generated with immunoSEQ multiplex PCR, while TCRdb's copy carries only in-frame clones and drops some. The table lists about 250,000 clones, 70% to 90% of them singletons. Sequenced material: PBMCs or T cells enriched from blood (not recorded which). The receptors were gathered from a woman in her twenties or thirties who had recovered from COVID-19.

This chain connects TRBV6-5 to TRBJ2-1; TRBD1 matches at 9 bases. V dropped 4 bases and J dropped 5; count of bases not matched to a gene: 9. This CDR3 has 16 amino acids. CDR1 is MNHEY, CDR2 SVGAGI, per germline. The CDR3 DNA reads as TGTGCCAGCAGTTCCAGCAGGACAGGGGAACACAATGAGCAGTTCTTC. This encodes CASSSSRTGEHNEQFF.

The chain is built from TRBV9 and TRBJ1-2; 9 bases fit TRBD1. The CDR3 has 15 residues. The V segment lost 3 bases and the J segment 4 bases; nucleotides outside the gene matches: 7. Germline CDR1 reads SGDLS; CDR2 reads YYNGEE. CDR3 coding DNA: TGTGCCAGCAGCGGGACAGGGGAATCCAGCTATGGCTACACCTTC. Translation: CASSGTGESSYGYTF.